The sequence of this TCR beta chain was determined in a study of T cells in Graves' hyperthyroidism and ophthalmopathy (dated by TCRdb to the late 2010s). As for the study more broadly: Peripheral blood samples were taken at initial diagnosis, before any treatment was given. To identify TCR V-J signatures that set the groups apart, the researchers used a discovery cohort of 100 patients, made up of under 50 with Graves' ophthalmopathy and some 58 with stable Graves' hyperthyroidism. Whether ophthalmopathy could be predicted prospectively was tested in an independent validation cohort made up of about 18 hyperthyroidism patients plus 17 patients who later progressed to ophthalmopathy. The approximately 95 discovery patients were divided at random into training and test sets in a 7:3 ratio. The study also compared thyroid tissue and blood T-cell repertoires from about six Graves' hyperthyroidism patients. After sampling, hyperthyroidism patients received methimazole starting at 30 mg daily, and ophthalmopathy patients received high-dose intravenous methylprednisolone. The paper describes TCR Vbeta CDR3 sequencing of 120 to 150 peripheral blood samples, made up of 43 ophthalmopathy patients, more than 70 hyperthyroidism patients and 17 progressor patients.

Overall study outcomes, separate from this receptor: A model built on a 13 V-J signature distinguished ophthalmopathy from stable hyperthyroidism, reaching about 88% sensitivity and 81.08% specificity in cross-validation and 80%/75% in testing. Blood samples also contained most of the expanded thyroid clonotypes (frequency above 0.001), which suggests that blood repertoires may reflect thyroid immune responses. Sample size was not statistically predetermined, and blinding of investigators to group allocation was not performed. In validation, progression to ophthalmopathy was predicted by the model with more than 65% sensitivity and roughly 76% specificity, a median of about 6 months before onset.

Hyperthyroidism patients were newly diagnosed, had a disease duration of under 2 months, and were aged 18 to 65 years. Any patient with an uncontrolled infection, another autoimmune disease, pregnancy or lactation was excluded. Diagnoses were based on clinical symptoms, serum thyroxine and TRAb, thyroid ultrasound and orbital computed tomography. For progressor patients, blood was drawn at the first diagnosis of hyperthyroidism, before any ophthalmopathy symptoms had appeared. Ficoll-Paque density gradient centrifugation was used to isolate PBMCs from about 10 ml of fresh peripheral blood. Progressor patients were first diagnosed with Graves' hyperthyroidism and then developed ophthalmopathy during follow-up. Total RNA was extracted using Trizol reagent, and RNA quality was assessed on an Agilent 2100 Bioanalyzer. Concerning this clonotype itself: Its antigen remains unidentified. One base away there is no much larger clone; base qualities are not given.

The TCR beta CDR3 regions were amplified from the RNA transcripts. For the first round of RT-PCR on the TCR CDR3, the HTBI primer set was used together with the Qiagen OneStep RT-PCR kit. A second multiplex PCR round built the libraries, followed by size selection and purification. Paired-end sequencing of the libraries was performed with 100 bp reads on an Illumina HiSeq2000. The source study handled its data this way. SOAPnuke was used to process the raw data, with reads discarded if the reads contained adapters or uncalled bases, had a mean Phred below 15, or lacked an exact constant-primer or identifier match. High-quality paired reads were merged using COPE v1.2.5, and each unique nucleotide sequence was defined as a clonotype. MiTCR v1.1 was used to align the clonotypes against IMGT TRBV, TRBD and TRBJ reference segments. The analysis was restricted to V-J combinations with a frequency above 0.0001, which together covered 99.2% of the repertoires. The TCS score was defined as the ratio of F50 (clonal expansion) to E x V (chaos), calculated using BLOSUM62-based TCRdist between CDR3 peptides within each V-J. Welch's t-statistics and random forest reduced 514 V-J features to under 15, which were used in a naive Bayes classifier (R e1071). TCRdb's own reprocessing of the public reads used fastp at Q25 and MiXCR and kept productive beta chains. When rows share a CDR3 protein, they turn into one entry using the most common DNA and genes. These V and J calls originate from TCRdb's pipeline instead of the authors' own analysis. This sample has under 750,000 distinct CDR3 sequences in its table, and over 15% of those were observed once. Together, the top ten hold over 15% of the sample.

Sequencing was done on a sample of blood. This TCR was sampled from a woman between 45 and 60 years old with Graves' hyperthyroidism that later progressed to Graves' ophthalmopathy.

The DNA sequence reads TGTGCCAGCAGTTACAGCCCGAGGACAAATGGCTACACCTTC. Its product reads: CASSYSPRTNGYTF. The rearrangement joined TRBV6-5 to TRBJ1-2; possibly the D gene is TRBD1, per 5 matching bases. Based on the germline V gene, the CDR1 and CDR2 sequences are MNHEY and SVGAGI. The V end loses 2 bases and the J end loses 6 bases, and a stretch of 13 bases separates them. The CDR3 runs 14 amino acids, cysteine and phenylalanine included. Of the read, only the CDR3 DNA is kept; its 42 bases are in frame from base 1.